The clone carrying this T cell receptor (beta chain) was seen only a few times. The data were obtained in a study of circulating tumor DNA in untreated peripheral T-cell lymphoma. Per germline, CDR1 SGHAT and CDR2 FQNNGV. The CDR3 consists of 12 residues. The data were produced by immunoSEQ multiplex PCR, yet TCRdb's version contains in-frame clones alone and is incomplete. In the table there are roughly 110 clones, 77% of which are singletons. The sample consisted of cell-free DNA from blood serum. The clonotype originates from a human donor with peripheral T-cell lymphoma. The chain has TRBV11-2 and TRBJ2-5; D unclear. The J call is uncertain, as TRBJ2-7 better fits the DNA end. This CDR3 reads CASSLGAYEQYF. The CDR3 DNA reads TGTGCCAGCAGCTTAGGGGCTTACGAGCAGTACTTC.